Listed here is a single T cell receptor (beta chain). Its antigen is undetermined. This sample stems from a study of cytomegalovirus exposure and HLA in healthy donors. Overall study: The Caucasian-associated ancestry cluster contained 81% of the roughly 390 genotyped donors.

The study ran its PCR with 60 Vbeta and 13 Jbeta primers. Using immunoSEQ multiplex PCR, the repertoire was profiled, and TCRdb retains in-frame clones only, with some absent. This table holds about 130,000 clones, 79% found once. The CDR3 runs 16 residues. The V gene end was trimmed by 1 base and the J gene end by 10 bases; junction bases not matched to a gene: 9. Germline V gene sequence: CDR1 SGHRS, CDR2 YFSETQ. Study-level results: Evidence from a later analysis indicated that most CMV-associated TCR beta chains looked HLA-restricted.

The receptor comes from a man aged 40-50 years in good health and CMV-seropositive. This rearrangement joins TRBV5-1 to TRBJ2-1; TRBD2 aligns across 12 bases. Sequencing was carried out using PBMCs. As DNA, the CDR3 is TGCGCCAGCAGCTTGACCCTAGCGGGAGGGCCCGGAGAGCAGTTCTTC. It translates to CASSLTLAGGPGEQFF.